The 20 T cell receptor beta chains below come from one sample, sequenced in a study of blood T cell repertoires in COVID-19. The repertoire was sequenced with immunoSEQ multiplex PCR; TCRdb's copy has only in-frame clones and lacks some. This sample has 150,000 to 200,000 clones, with 81% found just once. The sequenced sample consisted of peripheral blood. The receptors derive from a man in his 60s with active or convalescent COVID-19.

This clone was seen only a few times. The V call is TRBV18, the J call TRBJ1-2; unclear D gene. From germline, CDR1 is KGHSH and CDR2 LQKENI. V shed 4 bases and J shed 2 bases, with 11 bases lying between them. The CDR3 is 14 amino acids. CDR3 bases: TGTGCCAGCTCACAAGCGCGGGAGAACTATGGCTACACCTTC. The encoded protein is CASSQARENYGYTF. Together with reference TRBV18 and TRBJ1-2, the CDR3 gives the full variable domain: NAGVMQNPRHLVRRRGQEARLRCSPMKGHSHVYWYRQLPEEGLKFMVYLQKENIIDESGMPKERFSAEFPKEGPSILRIQQVVRGDSAAYFCASSQARENYGYTFGSGTRLTVV.

This rearrangement joins TRBV7-2 to TRBJ2-3; 10 bases are a match to TRBD2. V lost 5 bases to trimming and J lost 4 bases; unmatched junction nucleotides: 12. Per the germline V gene, CDR1 is SGHTA and CDR2 is FQGNSA. The CDR3 is 17 residues long. The CDR3 DNA reads as TGTGCCAGCAGCCTCGTGTGGCTAGCGGGAGTTTCAGATACGCAGTATTTT. Residues: CASSLVWLAGVSDTQYF.

The rearrangement joins TRBV5-4 to TRBJ2-2; D is perhaps TRBD2 (5 bases). The CDR3 is made up of 16 amino acids. V lost 3 bases, J lost 8 bases, and 20 bases lay in between. Per germline, CDR1 SGHNT and CDR2 YYREEE (reference sequence). The CDR3 DNA reads as TGTGCCAGCAGCTGGTTGGGGAGTCGCTCTGGTGGGGAGCTGTTTTTT. It yields the protein CASSWLGSRSGGELFF.

This rearrangement joins TRBV3-1 (or the pseudogene TRBV3-2) to TRBJ2-3; D is uncertain. Germline V lookup: CDR1 LGHDT, CDR2 YNNKEL (reference sequence). V lost 4 bases, J lost 2 bases, and 7 bases lay in between. The CDR3 is 13 residues long. Here the CDR3 DNA reads TGTGCCAGCAGCCCGCAGGCCACAGATACGCAGTATTTT. This translates into CASSPQATDTQYF.

This clone turned up a few times. V gene TRBV18 combines with J gene TRBJ1-1, with a weak D call TRBD1 (6 bases). V was cut by 6 bases and J by 4 bases, with 15 bases left in between. The CDR3 extends over 14 amino acids. Germline lookup yields CDR1 KGHSH and CDR2 LQKENI. The CDR3 is CASSPGGASTEAFF. The DNA of the CDR3 is TGTGCCAGCTCCCCCGGGGGGGCGAGCACTGAAGCTTTCTTT.

The rearrangement links TRBV6-5 to TRBJ2-1, with TRBD1 as a possible D gene (5 bases). The CDR3 runs 16 residues. The germline gives CDR1 MNHEY, CDR2 SVGAGI. Trimming took 0 bases from V and 7 from J, leaving 16 bases between them. The CDR3: CASSYSGAAPSNEQFF. The CDR3 DNA reads TGTGCCAGCAGTTACTCTGGGGCAGCCCCCTCTAATGAGCAGTTCTTC.

The rearrangement joins TRBV19 to TRBJ1-1; possible D gene TRBD1, 5 bases. Germline V gene sequence: CDR1 LNHDA, CDR2 SQIVND (reference sequence). Trimming removed 5 bases from V and 5 bases from J, with 18 bases in between. This CDR3 is built from 15 residues. The CDR3 sequence is CASSPPWGVGTEAFF. CDR3 coding DNA: TGTGCCAGTAGTCCCCCCTGGGGGGTTGGGACTGAAGCTTTCTTT.

V gene TRBV28 combines with J gene TRBJ2-1, with 13 nucleotides matching TRBD2. CDR3 length: 18 residues. CDR1 is MDHEN, CDR2 SYDVKM, per germline. Losses at the gene ends were 5 bases for V and 2 bases for J; bases not matched to a gene: 9. The DNA for the CDR3 is TGTGCCAGCAGTCCCGGCCGACTAGCGGGAGGCCCCTACAATGAGCAGTTCTTC. It yields the protein CASSPGRLAGGPYNEQFF.

The chain links TRBV7-2 to TRBJ2-7, with 10 nucleotides matching TRBD2. This CDR3 has 15 residues. Germline V gene lookup returns CDR1 SGHTA and CDR2 FQGNSA. J was trimmed by 7 bases and V by 1 base; bases with no gene match: 7. CDR3 in DNA: TGTGCCAGCAGCTTAGGGGCTAGCGGGAGACAAGAGCAGTACTTC. Amino acids: CASSLGASGRQEQYF.

The chain has TRBV3-1 (or the pseudogene TRBV3-2) and TRBJ1-2, with D unclear. CDR1 and CDR2 from the germline V gene are LGHDT and YNNKEL (reference sequence). With 0 bases removed from V and 5 bases from J, the gap between germline ends came to 13 bases. The CDR3 has 15 amino acids. The CDR3 spells CASSQDGGERYGYTF. The CDR3 DNA follows: TGTGCCAGCAGCCAAGATGGCGGGGAAAGGTATGGCTACACCTTC.

The chain recombines TRBV20-1 with TRBJ1-5, with TRBD1 as a possible D gene (5 bases). Germline CDR1 reads DFQATT; CDR2 reads SNEGSKA (reference sequence). The V and J ends lost 3 bases and 2 bases respectively, with 14 bases between them. There are 15 residues in the CDR3. This chain's CDR3 is CSASVQGAGNQPQHF. The CDR3 DNA reads as TGCAGTGCTAGTGTTCAGGGCGCGGGCAATCAGCCCCAGCATTTT.

V and J are TRBV6-2 or TRBV6-3 and TRBJ2-5; 7 bases line up with TRBD1. Germline CDR1 reads MNHEY; CDR2 reads SVGEGT. The CDR3 spans 15 residues. With V trimmed by 6 bases and J by 5 bases, 12 bases remained unmatched. The CDR3 here is CASSKGQGVVETQYF. The CDR3 DNA sequence: TGTGCCAGCAGCAAGGGGCAGGGGGTGGTGGAGACCCAGTACTTC.

The rearrangement links TRBV11-2 to TRBJ2-3, with 8 bases that match TRBD1. Unmatched junction bases numbered 6, after V lost 6 bases and J lost 4 bases. The CDR3 totals 14 residues. CDR1 and CDR2 (germline): SGHAT, FQNNGV. The CDR3 region is CASRPSGGSDTQYF. CDR3 in DNA: TGTGCCAGCAGGCCTTCAGGGGGCTCAGATACGCAGTATTTT.

The CDR3 protein is CASSFEPGQPGNTIYF. CDR3 DNA: TGTGCCAGCAGTTTCGAACCGGGACAGCCTGGAAACACCATATATTTT. The V call is TRBV6-5, the J call TRBJ1-3, with TRBD1 identical over 7 bases. The CDR3 totals 16 residues. Germline V gene data show CDR1 as MNHEY and CDR2 as SVGAGI. Unmatched junction bases numbered 8, after V lost 4 bases and J lost 2 bases.

The chain links TRBV3-1 (or the pseudogene TRBV3-2) to TRBJ2-2; 10 nucleotides align to TRBD2. CDR1 is LGHDT and CDR2 is YNNKEL in the germline V gene (reference sequence). This CDR3 region has 16 residues. Trimming removed 8 bases from V and 4 bases from J; junction bases left unmatched: 10. The CDR3 nucleotides are TGTGCCAGCGGCGGGACTAGCGTTGATGGCACCGGGGAGCTGTTTTTT. Translating gives CASGGTSVDGTGELFF.

This clone was counted between two and nine times. The rearrangement uses TRBV6-4 and TRBJ2-1; 13 bases are a match to TRBD2. The trim removed 0 bases at V and 4 bases at J, leaving 9 bases unmatched. The CDR3 has 19 amino acids. Germline V gives CDR1 MRHNA, CDR2 SNTAGT. Here the CDR3 DNA reads TGTGCCAGCAGTGACTCCCGGACTAGCGGGAGATCCCTTTACAATGAGCAGTTCTTC. This codes for CASSDSRTSGRSLYNEQFF.

The chain has TRBV5-4 and TRBJ1-5; possibly TRBD1 for D (5 bases). The CDR3 length is 14 residues. Looked up from germline, CDR1 is SGHNT and CDR2 is YYREEE (reference sequence). The V gene lost 0 bases and the J gene lost 4 bases, with 8 bases spanning the gap. The DNA for the CDR3 is TGTGCCAGCAGCTTGGCAGGGTCTAATCAGCCCCAGCATTTT. Translation: CASSLAGSNQPQHF.

This chain joins TRBV11-2 and TRBJ1-3, with TRBD1 as a possible D gene (6 bases). Germline V gene lookup returns CDR1 SGHAT and CDR2 FQNNGV. This CDR3 has 14 amino acids. V was cut by 6 bases and J by 2 bases, with 11 bases left in between. CDR3 sequence reads: CASRHRTAGNTIYF. CDR3 nucleotides: TGTGCCAGCAGACATCGGACAGCTGGAAACACCATATATTTT.

This chain uses TRBV11-2 with TRBJ2-5, with 10 positions matching TRBD2. Germline CDR1 SGHAT, CDR2 FQNNGV. Germline trimming cut 4 bases from V and 1 base from J; bases unmatched to any gene: 9. This CDR3 has 17 amino acids. This CDR3 is CASSWPWTSGTQETQYF. CDR3 nucleotide sequence: TGTGCCAGCAGCTGGCCCTGGACTAGCGGAACCCAAGAGACCCAGTACTTC. Together with reference TRBV11-2 and TRBJ2-5, the CDR3 gives the full variable domain: EAGVAQSPRYKIIEKRQSVAFWCNPISGHATLYWYQQILGQGPKLLIQFQNNGVVDDSQLPKDRFSAERLKGVDSTLKIQPAKLEDSAVYLCASSWPWTSGTQETQYFGPGTRLLVL.

This chain joins TRBV19 and TRBJ2-1; D perhaps matches TRBD2 (6 bases). Trimming took 3 bases from V and 12 from J, leaving 9 bases between them. CDR3 length: 11 amino acids. Looked up from germline, CDR1 is LNHDA and CDR2 is SQIVND (reference sequence). CDR3 in DNA: TGTGCCAGTAGTATGGGGGGAAGGCAGTTCTTC. Translation gives CASSMGGRQFF.